The 25 T cell receptor beta chains presented below share a single source sample, sequenced in a study of cytomegalovirus exposure and HLA in healthy donors. Primers included in the PCR were 60 Vbeta and 13 Jbeta primers. Method: immunoSEQ multiplex PCR; TCRdb's copy keeps in-frame clones and lacks some. The profile shows under 200,000 clones, roughly 80% of them singletons. Sequencing input: PBMCs. Source of these receptors: a woman in her late teens or twenties in good health and CMV-seronegative.

This chain uses TRBV7-8 with TRBJ1-4, with D tentatively TRBD1 (5 bases). Trimming stripped 1 base from V and 7 bases from J, with 22 bases between. CDR3 length equals 18 residues. Germline V gene lookup returns CDR1 SGHVS and CDR2 FQNEAQ. CDR3 sequence reads: CASSLGQRPSWGFEKLFF. The CDR3 DNA is TGTGCCAGCAGCTTAGGACAGCGACCGTCGTGGGGCTTTGAAAAACTGTTTTTT.

This clone has a single count. This sequence joins TRBV4-1 and TRBJ1-5; a possible D gene is TRBD1 (5 bases). Germline CDR1 reads MGHRA; CDR2 reads YSYEKL. The CDR3 consists of 19 residues. Trimming pared 2 bases from V and 3 bases from J, leaving 23 bases between. CDR3 residues: CASSQNLRRGKGDNQPQHF. CDR3 nucleotide sequence: TGCGCCAGCAGCCAAAATCTCAGAAGAGGAAAAGGGGACAATCAGCCCCAGCATTTT.

Of note for this clone: Germline and junction disagree at one end, which may indicate a read error. This chain links TRBV7-7 with TRBJ2-2; 7 bases align to TRBD2. CDR3 length: 15 residues. Germline V gene lookup returns CDR1 SSHAT and CDR2 FNYEAQ (reference sequence). CDR3 sequence: CASSLQQGGSGELFF. For the CDR3, the DNA is TGTGCTAGCAGCTTACAGCAGGGAGGGTCCGGGGAGCTGTTTTTT.

The chain is built from TRBV7-2 and TRBJ1-3, with D hard to call. The V gene's germline CDR1 is SGHTA and CDR2 FQGNSA. V gave up 3 bases and J gave up 0 bases, with 12 bases separating them. The CDR3 is made up of 16 amino acids. CDR3 sequence (DNA): TGTGCCAGCAGCTTCGGACGGGATCGCTCTGGAAACACCATATATTTT. Protein sequence: CASSFGRDRSGNTIYF.

This chain links TRBV6-5 with TRBJ2-3, with D unclear. Germline V gives CDR1 MNHEY, CDR2 SVGAGI. CDR3 length: 14 residues. Trimming stripped 0 bases from V and 4 bases from J, with 8 bases between. The chain's CDR3 is CASSYSIEPDTQYF. In nucleotides, the CDR3 is TGTGCCAGCAGTTACTCCATAGAGCCAGATACGCAGTATTTT.

The chain links TRBV7-9 to TRBJ1-2; 7 nucleotides match TRBD1. CDR3 size: 13 residues. The V and J ends lost 5 bases and 7 bases, in that order; junction bases with no gene match: 7. The germline CDR1 and CDR2 sequences are SEHNR and FQNEAQ (reference sequence). The CDR3 coding sequence is TGTGCCAGCAGCCAAACAGGGGAGGCTGGCTACACCTTC. Protein product: CASSQTGEAGYTF.

The chain carries TRBV7-2 and TRBJ1-3; the match to TRBD1 covers 7 bases. CDR1 and CDR2 (germline): SGHTA, FQGNSA. This CDR3 has 17 amino acids. V shed 1 base, J shed 0 bases, and the junction held 6 bases outside the gene matches. CDR3 sequence reads: CASSLVEGAISGNTIYF. The CDR3 DNA is TGTGCCAGCAGCTTAGTCGAGGGGGCTATCTCTGGAAACACCATATATTTT. The entire variable domain, with the rest obtained from reference TRBV7-2 and TRBJ1-3, is as follows: GAGVSQSPSNKVTEKGKDVELRCDPISGHTALYWYRQSLGQGLEFLIYFQGNSAPDKSGLPSDRFSAERTGGSVSTLTIQRTQQEDSAVYLCASSLVEGAISGNTIYFGEGSWLTVV.

The CDR3 region has the DNA TGTGCCAGCTCACCACCGACAGGGAACACCGGGGAGCTGTTTTTT. It codes for CASSPPTGNTGELFF. The chain joins TRBV18 to TRBJ2-2; a weak D match, TRBD1 (6 bases). CDR3 size: 15 residues. Trimming cost V 0 bases and J 1 base, with 6 bases left between them. Per germline, CDR1 KGHSH and CDR2 LQKENI.

This clone was counted a single time. The V and J genes are TRBV4-3 and TRBJ2-7; D gene uncertain. Germline lookup yields CDR1 LGHNA and CDR2 YSLEER. The CDR3 extends over 13 amino acids. V was clipped by 2 bases and J by 12 bases, with 17 bases between them. The CDR3 region is CASSQTSSGMPYF. CDR3 coding DNA: TGCGCCAGCAGCCAAACGTCTAGTGGAATGCCGTACTTC.

The chain employs TRBV6-5 and TRBJ2-1; 7 bases are shared with TRBD2. Germline V gene lookup returns CDR1 MNHEY and CDR2 SVGAGI. V was clipped by 9 bases and J by 1 base; unmatched bases: 9. There are 15 residues in the CDR3. This CDR3 is CASGGGGPSYNEQFF. The DNA for the CDR3 is TGTGCCAGTGGAGGCGGGGGTCCGTCCTACAATGAGCAGTTCTTC.

The V gene is TRBV5-1, the J gene TRBJ2-1, with 12 bases lining up with TRBD2. Germline V gene data show CDR1 as SGHRS and CDR2 as YFSETQ. The CDR3 loop spans 15 amino acids. The ends lost 5 bases at V and 7 bases at J; junction bases unmatched: 7. This CDR3 reads CASRNVLAGGNEQFF. Written as DNA, the CDR3 is TGCGCCAGCAGGAATGTACTAGCGGGAGGTAATGAGCAGTTCTTC.

The chain recombines TRBV7-2 with TRBJ1-2, with D maybe TRBD1 (6 bases). The ends were cut back, 4 bases at V and 4 bases at J, with 13 bases in the middle. The CDR3 totals 14 residues. Germline CDR1 and CDR2: SGHTA and FQGNSA. CDR3 loop: CASSSVTGPYGYTF. The CDR3 region has the DNA TGTGCCAGCAGCTCCGTTACAGGGCCCTATGGCTACACCTTC.

The gene calls are TRBV30 and TRBJ2-7; D is possibly TRBD2 (6 bases). Germline V gene lookup returns CDR1 GTSNPN and CDR2 SVGIG (reference sequence). The V end lost 0 bases, the J end lost 11 bases, and 14 bases lay between the germline ends. The CDR3 covers 12 residues. DNA of the CDR3: TGTGCCTGGAGTGTACGGGAGCGCAGCAAGTACTTC. Translation: CAWSVRERSKYF.

This chain joins TRBV11-2 and TRBJ1-1; D might be TRBD1 (6 bases). The germline V gene encodes CDR1 SGHAT and CDR2 FQNNGV. V lost 8 bases and J 4 bases, leaving 14 bases between the germline ends. This CDR3 is 13 amino acids long. Written as DNA, the CDR3 is TGTGCCAGCGGATGGGGGCTGGGCACTGAAGCTTTCTTT. The encoded protein is CASGWGLGTEAFF.

The gene calls are TRBV6-6 and TRBJ2-7; no reliable D call. The CDR3 covers 14 residues. The germline gives CDR1 MNHNY, CDR2 SVGAGI (reference sequence). Deletions cut 5 bases from V and 2 bases from J, with 13 bases between. The CDR3 DNA reads as TGTGCCAGCAGTCCGCCGAGGCCGCCCTACGAGCAGTACGTC. Its protein is CASSPPRPPYEQYV.

Notes on this clone: No DNA is shown, since the ends of the CDR3 on it are uncertain; the CDR3 is the one TCRdb lists. The J gene is TRBJ2-1, the V gene TRBV28; TRBD2, the table's D call, was not compared with the DNA. Ends included, the CDR3 has 17 residues. Germline lookup yields CDR1 MDHEN and CDR2 SYDVKM. The CDR3: CASSSSSEGVSYNEQFF.

This chain connects TRBV7-2 to TRBJ1-4; 11 nucleotides agree with TRBD1. The V gene's germline CDR1 is SGHTA and CDR2 FQGNSA. The CDR3 sequence is 19 residues long. After removal of 0 bases from V and 8 bases from J, the junction contained 14 bases not matched to a gene. The CDR3 DNA is TGTGCCAGCAGCTTAGCACTCCGGGACAGGGGGTCCCTACCGGAAAAACTGTTTTTT. Its protein is CASSLALRDRGSLPEKLFF.

The gene calls are TRBV6-6 and TRBJ1-4; 7 nucleotides align to TRBD1. Germline CDR1 and CDR2: MNHNY and SVGAGI (reference sequence). This CDR3 spans 14 amino acids. Trimming at V came to 6 bases and at J to 4 bases, leaving 5 bases not matched to a gene. In DNA form, the CDR3 reads TGTGCCAGCAGGAGAGGGACAGATAATGAAAAACTGTTTTTT. Its protein product is CASRRGTDNEKLFF.

This chain links TRBV5-1 with TRBJ2-7; 15 bases are shared with TRBD2. Germline V lookup: CDR1 SGHRS, CDR2 YFSETQ. The CDR3 has 17 residues. V dropped 4 bases and J dropped 3; count of bases not matched to a gene: 8. The chain's CDR3 is CASSPGLAGGQLYEQYF. The CDR3 DNA follows: TGCGCCAGCAGCCCGGGACTAGCGGGAGGTCAACTCTACGAGCAGTACTTC.

CDR3 coding DNA: TGCGCCAGCAGGGGACATGGGGAGGGGGAGCTGTTTTTT. Translating gives CASRGHGEGELFF. This rearrangement joins TRBV10-1 to TRBJ2-2; possibly TRBD1 for D (6 bases). The V gene's germline CDR1 is WNHNN and CDR2 SYGVQD (reference sequence). This CDR3 spans 13 amino acids. V gave up 6 bases and J gave up 8 bases, with 13 bases separating them.

Remarks on this clone: This CDR3 is also generated by other DNA sequences in the sample. This chain connects TRBV4-2 to TRBJ2-7; TRBD2 aligns across 9 bases. The trim removed 1 base at V and 2 bases at J, leaving 3 bases unmatched. This CDR3 contains 15 residues. The germline V gene encodes CDR1 LGHNA and CDR2 YNFKEQ. The CDR3 nucleotides are TGTGCCAGCAGCCAAGGTTCTAGCGGGGCCTACGAGCAGTACTTC. Translated: CASSQGSSGAYEQYF.

CDR3 in amino acids: CASSLNRGTNTEAFF. CDR3 coding DNA: TGTGCCAGCAGCCTCAACAGGGGAACTAACACTGAAGCTTTCTTT. The chain uses TRBV7-6 and TRBJ1-1, with TRBD1 matching 7 bases. Germline CDR1 and CDR2: SGHVS and FNYEAQ. The CDR3 loop spans 15 amino acids. The V segment lost 5 bases and the J segment 2 bases; nucleotides outside the gene matches: 8.

The chain has TRBV7-2 and TRBJ2-3; tentative D call: TRBD1 (5 bases). V was clipped by 2 bases and J by 5 bases, with 11 bases between them. Germline V CDR1 and CDR2: SGHTA, FQGNSA. The CDR3 runs to 14 residues. CDR3 protein: CASSLIGAIDTQYF. The CDR3 DNA reads TGTGCCAGCAGCTTAATTGGGGCAATAGATACGCAGTATTTT.

The V gene is TRBV20-1, the J gene TRBJ1-3; D is unclear. Per the germline V gene, CDR1 is DFQATT and CDR2 is SNEGSKA (reference sequence). V shed 5 bases and J shed 4 bases, with 6 bases lying between them. This CDR3 has 11 amino acids. The CDR3 DNA reads as TGCAGTGCTCCACAGGGAAACACCATATATTTT. This translates into CSAPQGNTIYF.

The CDR3 region is CASSLQGGNGYTF. In DNA form, the CDR3 reads TGTGCCAGCAGCCTACAAGGGGGCAACGGCTACACCTTC. The chain links TRBV27 to TRBJ1-2; TRBD1 aligns across 7 bases. Trimming took 6 bases from V and 8 from J; bases not matched to a gene: 9. Germline CDR1 MNHEY, CDR2 SMNVEV (reference sequence). There are 13 residues in the CDR3.